These 9 T cell receptor beta chains were sequenced from one sample in a study of spatial heterogeneity in lung cancer. TCRdb reprocessed the 5' RACE reads via MiXCR and lists one record per CDR3 protein. This sample carries 39,000 or so distinct CDR3 sequences, 6.5% to 8.5% of them seen once, and the ten largest clones take 28%. Time point here: sample taken at primary tumor resection. Unsorted tumor, nontumor lung tissue or cryopreserved PBMC supplied the whole RNA. The sequenced sample was PBMCs, obtained at surgery. The receptors shown here come from a male donor with early-stage non-small cell lung cancer.

The chain is built from TRBV5-1 and TRBJ2-2, with D possibly being TRBD2 (6 bases). CDR1 is SGHRS and CDR2 is YFSETQ in the germline V gene. The V gene lost 10 bases and the J gene lost 2 bases, with 15 bases spanning the gap. The CDR3 runs 14 residues. The DNA of the CDR3 is TGCGCCTCTAAACCGGGACTCAACACCGGGGAGCTGTTTTTT. This encodes CASKPGLNTGELFF.

There are many counts of this clonotype. The chain recombines TRBV6-2 or TRBV6-3 with TRBJ1-1, with no clear D. The V end lost 7 bases, the J end lost 0 bases, and 9 bases lay between the germline ends. In germline, CDR1 is MNHEY, CDR2 SVGEGT. This CDR3 is built from 13 residues. The CDR3 DNA sequence: TGTGCCAGCATGATACGGATGAACACTGAAGCTTTCTTT. It specifies CASMIRMNTEAFF.

DNA for the CDR3: TGTGCCAGCAGCCCGGGACTAGCGGGAGTGGGGACCCAGTACTTC. Translating gives CASSPGLAGVGTQYF. The chain joins TRBV7-2 to TRBJ2-5; 14 bases map to TRBD2. This CDR3 has 15 residues. Germline CDR1 and CDR2: SGHTA and FQGNSA. With 5 bases clipped from V and 7 bases from J, the junction kept 6 bases outside the gene matches.

The rearrangement joins TRBV12-3 or TRBV12-4 to TRBJ2-7, with D perhaps assigned TRBD1 or TRBD2 (5 bases each). The CDR3 contains 18 residues. Trimming took off 6 bases at V and 3 bases at J, with 27 bases between the two ends. CDR3 coding DNA: TGTGCCAGCAGCTACGCGCTGGTTTACCGGGACCCGAACTACGAGCAGTACGTC. It specifies CASSYALVYRDPNYEQYV.

The sample holds many counts of this clonotype. This chain uses TRBV20-1 with TRBJ1-2; D gene uncertain. The CDR3 covers 13 residues. V was shortened by 5 bases and J by 4 bases, with 14 bases between the two germline ends. Germline V lookup: CDR1 DFQATT, CDR2 SNEGSKA (reference sequence). In DNA, the CDR3 is TGCAGTGCTCCAGTCCCCTCTCGCTATGGCTACACCTTC. The encoded protein is CSAPVPSRYGYTF.

This clonotype was seen a handful of times. The J gene is TRBJ2-7, the V gene TRBV14; TRBD2 matches 8 bases. The germline V gene encodes CDR1 SGHDN and CDR2 FVKESK. This CDR3 spans 16 amino acids. V dropped 1 base and J dropped 4; count of bases not matched to a gene: 9. The CDR3: CASSQVQSSGFYEQYF. In nucleotides, the CDR3 is TGTGCCAGCAGCCAAGTTCAGTCTAGCGGGTTTTACGAGCAGTACTTC.

This clonotype was picked up many times. The chain carries TRBV6-6 and TRBJ1-2, with D maybe TRBD1 (5 bases). Trimming left V 9 bases short and J 3 bases short, with 14 bases between. Germline V gene lookup returns CDR1 MNHNY and CDR2 SVGAGI (reference sequence). CDR3 length equals 13 residues. CDR3 amino acids: CASLKQDYYGYTF. Here the CDR3 DNA reads TGTGCCAGTTTAAAACAGGATTACTATGGCTACACCTTC.

This clonotype was picked up many times. CDR3 protein: CAWSLGTVNEKLFF. DNA for the CDR3: TGTGCCTGGAGTTTGGGGACGGTGAATGAAAAACTGTTTTTT. The chain uses TRBV30 and TRBJ1-4; tentative D call: TRBD1 (5 bases). The V end was cut by 2 bases, the J end by 5 bases, with 12 bases between. Germline V gene data show CDR1 as GTSNPN and CDR2 as SVGIG (reference sequence). This CDR3 comprises 14 residues.

This clonotype was counted ten times or more. The genes are TRBV19 and TRBJ1-1; 7 bases fit TRBD1. This CDR3 comprises 13 residues. Trimming cost V 7 bases and J 13 bases; bases outside gene matches: 15. CDR1 LNHDA and CDR2 SQIVND come from the germline V gene (reference sequence). CDR3 in amino acids: CASNPSGTVLFFF. DNA for the CDR3: TGTGCCAGTAATCCTAGTGGGACAGTCTTATTTTTCTTT.